The clone carrying this T cell receptor (beta chain) was counted a few times. The data derive from a study of blood T cell repertoires in COVID-19. For the study at large: Samples taken during acute and convalescent COVID-19 were collected in the United States, Italy and Spain. The analysed material was cDNA or gDNA that came from T cells, B-cell-depleted T cells, or PBMCs.

In the authors' methods: Counts of nucleated cells, estimated from reference gene primer amplification, were obtained. Profiling relied on immunoSEQ multiplex PCR, and the TCRdb table lists in-frame clones only, not all of them. The DNA was the basis for D and trimming; V, J and clone size are from that table. The sample consists of about 130,000 clones, about 80% of them appearing once. Losses at the gene ends were 6 bases for V and 6 bases for J; bases not matched to a gene: 10. CDR3 size: 15 residues. CDR1 and CDR2 from the germline V gene are KGHSH and LQKENI. The sample consisted of peripheral blood. The TCR was taken from a man aged 40-49 years with active or convalescent COVID-19. The chain has TRBV18 and TRBJ1-5, with 8 positions matching TRBD1. The CDR3 sequence: CASSSSTGDAQPQHF. CDR3 bases: TGTGCCAGCTCCAGCTCGACAGGGGATGCTCAGCCCCAGCATTTT.